This entry concerns a single T cell receptor beta chain. As yet, its antigen is unknown. These data belong to a study of cytomegalovirus exposure and HLA in healthy donors. Study outcomes and limitations: Solely CMV serostatus was available to characterize immune exposure. DRB1 had the most TCR associations and HLA-C the fewest, a later analysis found, with rates varying by HLA locus.

Germline V lookup: CDR1 SGHTA, CDR2 FQGNSA. V trimming: 1 base; J trimming: 4 bases; junction bases outside the gene matches: 5. The CDR3 runs 16 residues. The PCR contained 60 Vbeta and 13 Jbeta primers. Sequencing was performed with immunoSEQ multiplex PCR; in TCRdb, only in-frame clones are kept and a portion is missing. The sample holds under 150,000 clones, 77% seen once. The receptor's source is a woman aged 40 to 50 in good health and CMV-seronegative. Sequencing was carried out using PBMCs. The rearrangement uses TRBV7-2 and TRBJ2-3, with 10 bases fitting TRBD1. As DNA, the CDR3 is TGTGCCAGCAGCTTAGGGGGACAGGGGTGGTCAGATACGCAGTATTTT. It yields the protein CASSLGGQGWSDTQYF.